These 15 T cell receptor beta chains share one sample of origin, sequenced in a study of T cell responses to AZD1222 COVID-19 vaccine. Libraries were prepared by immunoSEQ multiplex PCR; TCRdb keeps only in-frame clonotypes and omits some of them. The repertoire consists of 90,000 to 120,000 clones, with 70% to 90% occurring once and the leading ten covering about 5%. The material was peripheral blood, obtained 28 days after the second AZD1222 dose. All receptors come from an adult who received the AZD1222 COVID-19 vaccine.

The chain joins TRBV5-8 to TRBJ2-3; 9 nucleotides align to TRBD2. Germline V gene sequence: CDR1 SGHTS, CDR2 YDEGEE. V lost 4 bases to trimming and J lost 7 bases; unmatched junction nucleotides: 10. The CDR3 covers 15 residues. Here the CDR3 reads CASSPGLAPAYTQYF. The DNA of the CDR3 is TGTGCCAGCAGCCCGGGACTAGCCCCAGCGTATACGCAGTATTTT.

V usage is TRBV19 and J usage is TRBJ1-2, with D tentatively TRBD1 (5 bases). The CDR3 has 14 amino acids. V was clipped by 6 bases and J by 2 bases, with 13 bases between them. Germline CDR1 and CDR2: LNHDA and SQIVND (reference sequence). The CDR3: CASRIPGGNYGYTF. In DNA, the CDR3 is TGTGCCAGTAGGATCCCTGGGGGAAACTATGGCTACACCTTC.

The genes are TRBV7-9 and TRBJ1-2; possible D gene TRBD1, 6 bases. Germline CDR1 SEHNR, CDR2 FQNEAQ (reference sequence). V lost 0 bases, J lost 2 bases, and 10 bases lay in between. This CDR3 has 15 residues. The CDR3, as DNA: TGTGCCAGCAGCTTAGCCGGGGGGCTGAACTATGGCTACACCTTC. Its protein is CASSLAGGLNYGYTF.

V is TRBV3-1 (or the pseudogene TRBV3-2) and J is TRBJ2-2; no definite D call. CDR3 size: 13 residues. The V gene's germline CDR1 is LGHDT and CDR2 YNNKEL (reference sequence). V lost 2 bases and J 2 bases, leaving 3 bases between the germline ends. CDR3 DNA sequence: TGTGCCAGCAGCCAACACAACACCGGGGAGCTGTTTTTT. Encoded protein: CASSQHNTGELFF.

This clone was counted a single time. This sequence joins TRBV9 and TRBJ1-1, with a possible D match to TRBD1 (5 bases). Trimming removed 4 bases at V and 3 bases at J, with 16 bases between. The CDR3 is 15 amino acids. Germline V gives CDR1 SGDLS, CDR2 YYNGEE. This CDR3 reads CASSPNGGAYTEAFF. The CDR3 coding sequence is TGTGCCAGCAGCCCCAACGGAGGGGCGTACACTGAAGCTTTCTTT. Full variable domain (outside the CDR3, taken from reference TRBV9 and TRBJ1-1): DSGVTQTPKHLITATGQRVTLRCSPRSGDLSVYWYQQSLDQGLQFLIQYYNGEERAKGNILERFSAQQFPDLHSELNLSSLELGDSALYFCASSPNGGAYTEAFFGQGTRLTVV.

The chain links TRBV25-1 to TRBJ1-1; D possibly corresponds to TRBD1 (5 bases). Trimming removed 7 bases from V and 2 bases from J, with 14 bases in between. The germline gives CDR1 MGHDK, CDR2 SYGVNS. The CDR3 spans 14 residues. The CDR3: CASTGAQRNTEAFF. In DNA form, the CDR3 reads TGTGCCAGCACTGGGGCCCAGAGAAACACTGAAGCTTTCTTT. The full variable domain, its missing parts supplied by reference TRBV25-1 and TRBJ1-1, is EADIYQTPRYLVIGTGKKITLECSQTMGHDKMYWYQQDPGMELHLIHYSYGVNSTEKGDLSSESTVSRIRTEHFPLTLESARPSHTSQYLCASTGAQRNTEAFFGQGTRLTVV.

The CDR3 here is CASSYEGRGAYNEQFF. In DNA form, the CDR3 reads TGTGCCAGCAGTTACGAGGGGCGGGGGGCCTACAATGAGCAGTTCTTC. The J gene is TRBJ2-1, the V gene TRBV6-5; 8 nucleotides match TRBD2. Germline-derived CDR1 and CDR2 are MNHEY and SVGAGI. The CDR3 loop spans 16 amino acids. V lost 2 bases to trimming and J lost 2 bases; unmatched junction nucleotides: 5.

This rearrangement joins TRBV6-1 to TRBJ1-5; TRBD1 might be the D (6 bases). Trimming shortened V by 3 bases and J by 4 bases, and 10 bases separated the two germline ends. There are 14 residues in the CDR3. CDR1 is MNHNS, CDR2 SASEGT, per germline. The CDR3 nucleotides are TGTGCCAGCAGTGAGGGCAGGGGTAATCAGCCCCAGCATTTT. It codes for CASSEGRGNQPQHF.

The chain's CDR3 is CASSQTILAGGKDEQFF. The CDR3 bases are TGTGCCAGCAGCCAAACGATACTAGCGGGGGGGAAGGATGAGCAGTTCTTC. The gene calls are TRBV3-1 (or the pseudogene TRBV3-2) and TRBJ2-1, with 13 bases identical to TRBD2. Unmatched junction bases numbered 9, after V lost 2 bases and J lost 8 bases. In germline, CDR1 is LGHDT, CDR2 YNNKEL (reference sequence). The CDR3 is made up of 17 amino acids.

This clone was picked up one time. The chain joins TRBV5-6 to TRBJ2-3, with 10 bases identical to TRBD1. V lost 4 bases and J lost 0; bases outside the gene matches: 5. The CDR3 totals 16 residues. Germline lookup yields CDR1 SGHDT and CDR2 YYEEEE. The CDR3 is CASSQDRGTSTDTQYF. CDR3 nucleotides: TGTGCCAGCAGCCAGGACAGGGGGACTAGCACAGATACGCAGTATTTT.

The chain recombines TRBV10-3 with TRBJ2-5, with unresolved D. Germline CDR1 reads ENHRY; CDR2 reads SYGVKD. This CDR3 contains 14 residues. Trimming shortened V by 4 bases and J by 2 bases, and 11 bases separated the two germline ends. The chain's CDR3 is CAISAMNNQETQYF. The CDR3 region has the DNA TGTGCCATCAGTGCGATGAACAATCAAGAGACCCAGTACTTC.

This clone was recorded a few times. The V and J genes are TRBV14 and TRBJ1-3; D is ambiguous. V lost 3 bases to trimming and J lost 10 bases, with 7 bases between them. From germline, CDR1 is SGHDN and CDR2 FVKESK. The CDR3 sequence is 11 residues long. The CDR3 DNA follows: TGTGCCAGCAGCCAGGGTCTAACCATATATTTT. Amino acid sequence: CASSQGLTIYF.

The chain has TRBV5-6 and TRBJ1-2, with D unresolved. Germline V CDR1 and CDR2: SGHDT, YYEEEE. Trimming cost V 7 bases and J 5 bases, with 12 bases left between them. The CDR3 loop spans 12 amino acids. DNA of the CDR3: TGTGCCAGCCGAAGGGAATCTTATGGCTACACCTTC. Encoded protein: CASRRESYGYTF. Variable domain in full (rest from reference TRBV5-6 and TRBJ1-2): DAGVTQSPTHLIKTRGQQVTLRCSPKSGHDTVSWYQQALGQGPQFIFQYYEEEERQRGNFPDRFSGHQFPNYSSELNVNALLLGDSALYLCASRRESYGYTFGSGTRLTVV.

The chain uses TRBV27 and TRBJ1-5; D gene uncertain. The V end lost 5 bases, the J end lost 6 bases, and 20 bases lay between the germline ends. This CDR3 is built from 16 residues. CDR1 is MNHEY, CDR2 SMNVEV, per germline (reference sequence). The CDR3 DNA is TGTGCCAGCAGTCTTAGACCCCCCCCGGGCGGTCAGCCCCAGCATTTT. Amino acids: CASSLRPPPGGQPQHF.

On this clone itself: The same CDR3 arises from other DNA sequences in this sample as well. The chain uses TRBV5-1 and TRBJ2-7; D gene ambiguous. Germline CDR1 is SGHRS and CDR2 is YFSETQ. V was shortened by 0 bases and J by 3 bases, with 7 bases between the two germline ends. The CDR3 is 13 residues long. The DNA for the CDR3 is TGCGCCAGCAGCTTGGGTCAGATCTACGAGCAGTACTTC. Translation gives CASSLGQIYEQYF. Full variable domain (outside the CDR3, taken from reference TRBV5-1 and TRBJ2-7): KAGVTQTPRYLIKTRGQQVTLSCSPISGHRSVSWYQQTPGQGLQFLFEYFSETQRNKGNFPGRFSGRQFSNSRSEMNVSTLELGDSALYLCASSLGQIYEQYFGPGTRLTVT.